A selection of T cell receptor beta chains follows, all from one sample in a study of shared clonotypes between healthy human individuals. Here immunoSEQ multiplex PCR was the method, and the copy in TCRdb shows in-frame clones only, minus some. The table has 2 million to 2.5 million clones, roughly 90% seen once; the top ten hold 0.37%. The sample consisted of naive CD4+ T cells from PBMCs. The receptors come from a man in his late teens or twenties in good health. Some clones in this sample may be carry-over from other donors' samples. The CDR3 runs from the conserved cysteine through the conserved F or W. The order of the fields is J gene, clone size, D gene, V gene, CDR3 DNA, CDR3 protein. The D gene is left open where the match is weak. For some rows the clone size is stated as once, few or many, or as a class when expanded; others skip it.

TRBJ1-2	-	-	TRBV30	TGTGCCTGGAGTGTACTTGGAGGAGGCTATGGCTACACCTTC	CAWSVLGGGYGYTF
TRBJ2-7	-	-	TRBV19	TGTGCCAGTGTGGCCAGGGGTCGCAACGAGCAGTACTTC	CASVARGRNEQYF
TRBJ2-7	-	-	TRBV6-1	TGTGCCAGCGAGGACGGCAGGGAGCAGTACTTC	CASEDGREQYF
TRBJ1-5	few	-	TRBV18	TGTGCCAGCTCGCCGGACAGCAGCAATCAGCCCCAGCATTTT	CASSPDSSNQPQHF
TRBJ1-4	-	-	TRBV7-9	TGTGCCAGCAGCAGGGGCCGTGGAACTAATGAAAAACTGTTTTTT	CASSRGRGTNEKLFF
TRBJ1-1	few	-	TRBV2	TGTGCCAGCAGCGGAGACACGTTGGCTTTCTTT	CASSGDTLAFF
TRBJ1-5	-	-	TRBV7-8	TGTGCCAGCAGCTTATTGAGGGCGGCCAGGGATGGCAATCAGCCCCAGCATTTT	CASSLLRAARDGNQPQHF
TRBJ2-1	-	-	TRBV7-3	TGTGCCAGCAGCCCCTCGAGCCGGTACAATGAGCAGTTCTTC	CASSPSSRYNEQFF
TRBJ2-7	-	-	TRBV9	TGTGCCAGCAGCGTAGGGGCCGGTTCCTACGAGCAGTACTTC	CASSVGAGSYEQYF
TRBJ2-3	once	-	TRBV6-5	TGTGCCAGCAGATTACTCAGCACAGATACGCAGTATTTT	CASRLLSTDTQYF
TRBJ1-3	-	-	TRBV5-1	TGCGCCAGCAGCCATGGACTGCACTCTGGAAACACCATATATTTT	CASSHGLHSGNTIYF
TRBJ1-2	-	TRBD1	TRBV29-1	TGCAGCGTCGAACGACAGGGGGGAGGCTACACCTTC	CSVERQGGGYTF
TRBJ2-1	-	-	TRBV5-8	TGTGCCAGCAGCTTCGGGGAGCCCGATGAGCAGTTCTTC	CASSFGEPDEQFF
TRBJ2-3	-	TRBD2	TRBV5-4	TGTGCCAGCAGCCCTCGTCTAGCGGGAGACGTTACGCAGTATTTT	CASSPRLAGDVTQYF
TRBJ2-3	-	-	TRBV18	TGTGCCAGCTCACCGTTTGCAGATACGCAGTATTTT	CASSPFADTQYF
TRBJ2-7	-	-	TRBV5-1	TGCGCCAGCAGCAACCCACAGGGCTACGAGCAGTACTTC	CASSNPQGYEQYF
TRBJ2-7	-	-	TRBV28	TGTGCCAGCAGTCCACCGGTGGGAGGAGGGCGCCCCTCCTACGAGCAGTACTTC	CASSPPVGGGRPSYEQYF
TRBJ2-1	-	TRBD2	TRBV6-1	TGTGCCAGCAGTGATAGAGGCGGGAGCGGCTCCTACAATGAGCAGTTCTTC	CASSDRGGSGSYNEQFF
TRBJ2-5	-	TRBD2	TRBV28	TGTGCCAGCAGTCATTTAGCGGGAGGTGGAGAGACCCAGTACTTC	CASSHLAGGGETQYF
TRBJ2-2	-	TRBD2	TRBV7-9	TGTGCCAGCAGGGGACTACGAACACAGGAGAACACCGGGGAGCTGTTTTTT	CASRGLRTQENTGELFF
TRBJ1-5	-	-	TRBV9	TGTGCCAGCAGCCCCGGCAGGGCCGGCCAGCCCCAGCATTTT	CASSPGRAGQPQHF
TRBJ2-1	-	-	TRBV27	TGTGCCAGCAGGGGGGTCGGGCCCCACAATGAGCAGTTCTTC	CASRGVGPHNEQFF
TRBJ1-1	once	-	TRBV7-6	TGTGCCAGCAGCTCCTACAGGGATACGAACACTGAAGCTTTCTTT	CASSSYRDTNTEAFF
TRBJ2-5	-	TRBD2	TRBV18	TGTGCCAGCTCACCAGCGGGAGGTGCGCGAGAGACCCAGTACTTC	CASSPAGGARETQYF
TRBJ2-2	-	-	TRBV28	TGTGCCAGCGTGGGGGACACCGGGGAGCTGTTTTTT	CASVGDTGELFF
TRBJ2-1	-	-	TRBV9	TGTGCCAGCACCCGTTTGTCGGACAGCTACAATGAGCAGTTCTTC	CASTRLSDSYNEQFF
TRBJ2-6	once	-	TRBV6-1	TGTGCCAGCAGTGCGTCGGGGTCGAGCTCTGGGGCCAACGTCCTGACTTTC	CASSASGSSSGANVLTF
TRBJ2-7	-	-	TRBV6-1	TGTGCCAGCAGTGCGGCAGGTCCCTACGAGCAGTACTTC	CASSAAGPYEQYF
TRBJ1-5	-	-	TRBV6-6	TGTGCCAGCAGTTACAGGATGGGACAAGGCTTCTCGGATTTT	CASSYRMGQGFSDF
TRBJ1-4	-	-	TRBV28	TGTGCCAGCAGTTTAAGTGGCGGCGGTAGGGAAAAACTGTTTTTT	CASSLSGGGREKLFF
TRBJ2-7	-	TRBD2	TRBV25-1	TGTGCCAGCCAGTCCTACAGGGCGGGAGGATCTCAAGACGAGCAGTACTTC	CASQSYRAGGSQDEQYF
TRBJ2-5	-	-	TRBV30	TGTGCCTGGAGTCAGGGCCATGGGGAGACCCAGTACTTC	CAWSQGHGETQYF
TRBJ2-5	-	TRBD1	TRBV28	TGTGCCAGCAGTTTGACAGCAGGGGGCAGGGCGGAGACCCAGTACTTC	CASSLTAGGRAETQYF
TRBJ2-5	-	TRBD1	TRBV5-1	TGCGCCAGCAGCTCTCAGGGGGCAGGTGAGACCCAGTACTTC	CASSSQGAGETQYF
TRBJ2-5	-	-	TRBV15	TGTGCCACCAGAATCGGGGAGACCCAGTACTTC	CATRIGETQYF
TRBJ1-2	-	-	TRBV5-1	TGCGCCAGCAGCGCCCCCGGGACAATCTATGGCTACACCTTC	CASSAPGTIYGYTF
TRBJ2-3	-	-	TRBV30	TGTGCCTGGAGTGAGGGAGTAGGCAGCACAGATACGCAGTATTTT	CAWSEGVGSTDTQYF
TRBJ2-3	-	-	TRBV5-1	TGCGCCAGCAGCTTGCTTGCTCTCCCAGATACGCAGTATTTT	CASSLLALPDTQYF
TRBJ2-3	-	TRBD2	TRBV9	TGTGCCAGCAGCACGGGACTCCTAGCGGGAGGGAGGGCAGATACGCAGTATTTT	CASSTGLLAGGRADTQYF
TRBJ1-4	-	TRBD1	TRBV7-9	TGTGCCAGCAGCTTAGTGGGGACAGGGGGCGAAAAACTGTTTTTT	CASSLVGTGGEKLFF
TRBJ1-5	-	-	TRBV6-1	TGTGCCAGCAGGACAGGTTTTCGGAATCAGCCCCAGCATTTT	CASRTGFRNQPQHF
TRBJ1-1	-	-	TRBV2	TGTGCCAGCTACGGAGTTCGTGAAGCTTTCTTT	CASYGVREAFF
TRBJ1-1	-	-	TRBV5-1	TGCGCCAGCAGCTTGGAAGCGAACTCAGGCACTGAAGCTTTCTTT	CASSLEANSGTEAFF
TRBJ2-7	-	-	TRBV10-3	TGTGCCATCAGTTCCACGCCCCAGGTATCCTACGAGCAGTACTTC	CAISSTPQVSYEQYF
TRBJ1-5	-	TRBD1	TRBV28	TGTGCCAGCAGTTTCGGACAGGGTATTCAGCCCCAGCATTTT	CASSFGQGIQPQHF
TRBJ2-1	once	-	TRBV14	TGTGCCAGCAGCCAAGCCCCGGGAGCGGGACATACCTACAATGAGCAGTTCTTC	CASSQAPGAGHTYNEQFF
TRBJ1-4	few	-	TRBV4-1	TGCGCCAGCAGCCCACGGGACGCAAACGAAAAACTGTTTTTT	CASSPRDANEKLFF
TRBJ2-1	-	-	TRBV30	TGTGCCTGGAACCCCGGGAACTACAATGAGCAGTTCTTC	CAWNPGNYNEQFF
TRBJ2-7	-	TRBD1	TRBV2	TGTGCCAGCACCCTGGGGACAGTCCCCTACGAGCAGTACTTC	CASTLGTVPYEQYF
TRBJ1-3	-	-	TRBV4-1	TGCGCCAGCAGCCAAGCTTACAGGTCCGCTACCGGGAACACCATATATTTT	CASSQAYRSATGNTIYF